Shown below are 2 T cell receptor beta chains from a single sample sequenced in a study of cytomegalovirus exposure and HLA in healthy donors. This PCR relied on a set of 60 Vbeta primers and 13 Jbeta primers. Sequencing was performed with immunoSEQ multiplex PCR; in TCRdb, only in-frame clones are kept and a portion is missing. There are 93,000 or so clones in the sample, with less than 4.5% held by the top ten. Sequencing input: PBMCs. Receptor source: a man aged 35 to 55 in good health and CMV-seronegative.

The V call is TRBV5-1, the J call TRBJ2-1, with a weak D call TRBD2 (5 bases). Trimming removed 0 bases from V and 2 bases from J, with 12 bases in between. Looked up from germline, CDR1 is SGHRS and CDR2 is YFSETQ. This CDR3 comprises 16 residues. In nucleotides, the CDR3 is TGCGCCAGCAGCTTGGAGGAGAGCGGCCCCTACAATGAGCAGTTCTTC. This translates into CASSLEESGPYNEQFF.

V gene TRBV7-2 combines with J gene TRBJ2-7; D is unclear. V was pared by 5 bases and J by 5 bases, with 19 bases between. Germline CDR1 is SGHTA and CDR2 is FQGNSA. The CDR3 consists of 15 residues. CDR3 region: CASSAQGQSVHEQYF. For the CDR3, the DNA is TGTGCCAGCAGCGCTCAAGGCCAAAGCGTCCACGAGCAGTACTTC.